In this sample, the clone carrying this T cell receptor beta chain turned up a few times. This record comes from a study of T cell changes during pregnancy in multiple sclerosis. The germline CDR1 and CDR2 sequences are SGHRS and YFSETQ. V was pared by 0 bases and J by 5 bases, with 14 bases between. The CDR3 runs 15 residues. The repertoire was sequenced with immunoSEQ multiplex PCR; TCRdb's copy has only in-frame clones and lacks some. Here the sample spans roughly 30,000 clones, under 90% being singletons. The chain recombines TRBV5-1 with TRBJ2-5; the D gene is possibly TRBD1 (5 bases). This receptor was obtained from a female donor in good health, enrolled as a control in a pregnancy study. The specimen was CD4+ T cells from peripheral blood mononuclear cells, collected in the first trimester of pregnancy. The DNA of the CDR3 is TGCGCCAGCAGCTTGGCCGGCGTGGGGCTCGAGACCCAGTACTTC. It yields the protein CASSLAGVGLETQYF.